These T cell receptor beta chains were read from a single sample in a study of cytomegalovirus exposure and HLA in healthy donors. The table came from immunoSEQ multiplex PCR; TCRdb's copy has only in-frame clones and leaves some out. This sample has about 120,000 clones; 80% to 85% occur once, and the top ten carry roughly 2.4%. Sample: PBMCs. All receptors come from a woman in her thirties or forties in good health and CMV-seronegative. CDR3s include the opening cysteine and the closing phenylalanine or tryptophan. The order of the fields is clone size, J gene, D gene, V gene, CDR3 DNA, CDR3 protein. The D gene is left open where the match is weak. Size tells how often a clone was seen (once, few, many) or the class of an expanded clone, and some rows leave it out.

>.|TRBJ2-1|.|TRBV27
TGTGCCAGCAGTGCGGGAACAAATACCTACAATGAGCAGTTCTTC
CASSAGTNTYNEQFF
>.|TRBJ2-3|TRBD2|TRBV4-3
TGCGCCAGCAGCCAAGATCTCCGGACTAGCGGGAGTTCACCCACAGATACGCAGTATTTT
CASSQDLRTSGSSPTDTQYF
>once|TRBJ1-1|TRBD1|TRBV11-2
TGTGCCAGCACCTCGCCGGGTGGGACAGGGGGAACTGAAGCTTTCTTT
CASTSPGGTGGTEAFF
>.|TRBJ2-1|TRBD2|TRBV27
TGTGCCAGCAGTTTAACGGGGGGACCGTCCAATGAGCAGTTCTTC
CASSLTGGPSNEQFF
>.|TRBJ1-1|.|TRBV18
TGTGCCAGCTCACAGTTTGGCTCTGAAGCTTTCTTT
CASSQFGSEAFF
>.|TRBJ1-2|TRBD1|TRBV19
TGTGCCAGTGGGGAGACAGGGACTGACTATGGCTACACCTTC
CASGETGTDYGYTF
>.|TRBJ1-2|.|TRBV6-1
TGTGCCAGCAGTGAAGCGCGGGTGTGGGGTGGCTACACCTTC
CASSEARVWGGYTF
>few|TRBJ2-7|.|TRBV29-1
TGCAGCGTTGTCGTACGGGGAAGCTCCTACGAGCAGTACTTC
CSVVVRGSSYEQYF
>.|TRBJ1-1|.|TRBV5-4
TGTGCCAGCAGCCCAGAACCGATGAACACTGAAGCTTTCTTT
CASSPEPMNTEAFF
>.|TRBJ1-2|.|TRBV6-6
TGTGCCAGCAGTGACCAGGGTTATGGCTACACCTTC
CASSDQGYGYTF
>once|TRBJ2-1|TRBD1|TRBV7-7
TGTGCTAGCAGCCCGACCCGGGACAGGGGGCGCGGGTACAATGAGCAGTTCTTC
CASSPTRDRGRGYNEQFF
>.|TRBJ1-5|.|TRBV6-6
TGTGCCAGCAGTTACGCACAGGGTAATCAGCCCCAGCATTTT
CASSYAQGNQPQHF